These T cell receptor beta chains were read from a single sample in a study of cytomegalovirus exposure and HLA in healthy donors. Assay: immunoSEQ multiplex PCR; the TCRdb copy retains only in-frame clones and omits some. The sample lists about 150,000 clones; 60% to 80% were seen once. Sequencing was carried out using PBMCs. The receptors shown here come from a man aged 25 to 40 in good health and CMV-seropositive. Both conserved end residues are part of each CDR3. The D gene is left open where the match is weak. Only part of the rows carry a size: once, few, many, or a class if the clone is expanded.

clone_size	v_call	j_call	d_call	cdr3_nt	cdr3_aa
.	TRBV28	TRBJ2-5	TRBD1	TGTGCCAGCTTAGGGACAGAGGCGCAAGAGACCCAGTACTTC	CASLGTEAQETQYF
.	TRBV7-2	TRBJ2-3	TRBD2	TGTGCCAGCAGCTTCTACGGGAGGGCTTCAGATACGCAGTATTTT	CASSFYGRASDTQYF
.	TRBV7-2	TRBJ1-2	.	TGTGCCAGCAGCTCTTACCAGCGGGCGATGAGCTACACCTTC	CASSSYQRAMSYTF
few	TRBV10-3	TRBJ2-7	TRBD2	TGTGCCATCCGAACCGGGGGGGTCTACGAGCAGTACTTC	CAIRTGGVYEQYF
.	TRBV14	TRBJ1-1	.	TGTGCCAGCAGCCAAGCAGGGGTTAGCACTGAAGCTTTCTTT	CASSQAGVSTEAFF
.	TRBV5-1	TRBJ2-5	.	TGCGCCAGCAGCGTATCTAGCGAGGCAGAGACCCAGTACTTC	CASSVSSEAETQYF
.	TRBV4-1	TRBJ1-5	.	TGCGCCAGCAGCCAAGATAGGAATGGAGGATATAGCAATCAGCCCCAGCATTTT	CASSQDRNGGYSNQPQHF
.	TRBV28	TRBJ1-1	TRBD1	TGTGCCAGCAGACGCCGGGACAGGTTGGTGGCAGCTGAAGCTTTCTTT	CASRRRDRLVAAEAFF
.	TRBV11-2	TRBJ1-1	.	TGTGCCAGCAGCGGCCTCGGGGTTGCTGAAGCTTTCTTT	CASSGLGVAEAFF
.	TRBV7-2	TRBJ2-7	.	TGTGCCAGCAGCCAGGTGGCGGAGCAGTACTTC	CASSQVAEQYF
.	TRBV6-4	TRBJ2-3	TRBD2	TGTGCCAGCAGCGTAGCGGGAGGAGATACGCAGTATTTT	CASSVAGGDTQYF
.	TRBV5-4	TRBJ2-3	TRBD2	TGTGCCAGCAGCTTGGGGGCTAGCGGGAGTACAGATACGCAGTATTTT	CASSLGASGSTDTQYF
.	TRBV7-6	TRBJ2-5	.	TGTGCCAGCAGCTTAGGCAACGGGCAAGAGACCCAGTACTTC	CASSLGNGQETQYF
.	TRBV29-1	TRBJ1-2	.	TGCAGCGTTCCGAAGGGGGGGGGCGCAAATCTATATGGCTACACCTTC	CSVPKGGGANLYGYTF
.	TRBV15	TRBJ1-5	TRBD1	TGTGCCACCAGCAGAGAAGGAGGGACAGGCGCCAATCAGCCCCAGCATTTT	CATSREGGTGANQPQHF
.	TRBV6-6	TRBJ2-1	TRBD2	TGTGCCAGCAGCCACCTTCTAGCGGGAGGTGGCAATGAGCAGTTCTTC	CASSHLLAGGGNEQFF
.	TRBV6-1	TRBJ2-7	TRBD2	TGTGCCAGCAGTGCCTTTAGCGGGAGTTTTTACGAGCAGTACTTC	CASSAFSGSFYEQYF
.	TRBV19	TRBJ1-3	.	TGTGCCAGTAGGGCACGCTCTGGAAACACCATATATTTT	CASRARSGNTIYF